A single sample gave rise to the 9 T cell receptor beta chains below, sequenced in a study of Ad26.COV2.S vaccination and SARS-CoV-2 variants. The assay was immunoSEQ multiplex PCR, and TCRdb's table has in-frame clones only and misses some. The table shows about 680,000 clones, with roughly 90% occurring only once. Treatment of the sample: some 19 received Ad26.COV2.S at low or high dose, single or two shots; 5 received placebo; per-sample allocation not given. Collection of the samples took place on day 63 after the first injection of vaccine or placebo. The sample consisted of peripheral blood, taken in a trial of Ad26.COV2.S vaccine versus placebo. The source of these receptors is a person between 18 and 60 years old who received the Ad26.COV2.S COVID-19 vaccine or a placebo.

This chain uses TRBV7-6 with TRBJ2-6; 9 positions match TRBD1. From germline, CDR1 is SGHVS and CDR2 FNYEAQ. V shed 5 bases, J shed 0 bases, and the junction held 11 bases outside the gene matches. This CDR3 is 19 amino acids long. This chain's CDR3 is CASSLTWTGDDSGANVLTF. As DNA, the CDR3 is TGTGCCAGCAGCCTAACCTGGACAGGGGACGACTCTGGGGCCAACGTCCTGACTTTC. Full variable domain (missing parts from reference TRBV7-6 and TRBJ2-6): GAGVSQSPRYKVTKRGQDVALRCDPISGHVSLYWYRQALGQGPEFLTYFNYEAQQDKSGLPNDRFSAERPEGSISTLTIQRTEQRDSAMYRCASSLTWTGDDSGANVLTFGAGSRLTVL.

The chain employs TRBV10-3 and TRBJ1-5, with TRBD1 matching 9 bases. V shed 5 bases and J 4 bases; nucleotides not matched to a gene: 3. Germline V gives CDR1 ENHRY, CDR2 SYGVKD. The CDR3 spans 14 residues. CDR3 bases: TGTGCCATCAGTAAGGGACAGGGAAATCAGCCCCAGCATTTT. Residues: CAISKGQGNQPQHF.

In this sample, this clone turned up once. The chain uses TRBV18 and TRBJ1-6, with 7 bases that match TRBD1. The CDR3 totals 14 residues. With V trimmed by 4 bases and J by 8 bases, 5 bases remained unmatched. Germline V gene sequence: CDR1 KGHSH, CDR2 LQKENI. CDR3 amino acids: CASSQTDRHSPLHF. The CDR3 DNA reads as TGTGCCAGCTCACAAACGGACAGGCATTCACCCCTCCACTTT.

Concerning this clone itself: Possible read error: a much larger clone is one base away. This chain connects TRBV5-8 to TRBJ2-1; D is uncertain. The CDR3 loop spans 11 amino acids. The V gene lost 5 bases and the J gene lost 4 bases, with 4 bases spanning the gap. Germline assignment: CDR1 SGHTS and CDR2 YDEGEE. In DNA, the CDR3 is TGTGCCAGCAGTTCGTACAATGAGCAGTTCTTC. Protein sequence: CASSSYNEQFF.

V gene TRBV12-5 combines with J gene TRBJ2-1; TRBD2 matches at 10 bases. J was trimmed by 0 bases and V by 0 bases; bases with no gene match: 5. From germline, CDR1 is LGHNT and CDR2 FRNRAP. The CDR3 runs 18 residues. CDR3 nucleotides: TGTGCTAGTGGTTTGGTAGTGCTAGCGGGAGACTCCTACAATGAGCAGTTCTTC. Translated, it gives CASGLVVLAGDSYNEQFF.

The J gene is TRBJ1-1, the V gene TRBV11-2; the D is unclear. This CDR3 has 13 residues. V was trimmed by 0 bases and J by 3 bases, leaving 5 bases between them. The germline CDR1 and CDR2 sequences are SGHAT and FQNNGV. The CDR3 nucleotides are TGTGCCAGCAGCTTAGAAAGGTACACTGAAGCTTTCTTT. As protein: CASSLERYTEAFF.

The chain combines TRBV19 with TRBJ1-1, with D tentatively TRBD1 (6 bases). The V and J ends lost 6 bases and 6 bases respectively, with 11 bases between them. The CDR3 consists of 12 residues. Per germline, CDR1 LNHDA and CDR2 SQIVND (reference sequence). The CDR3 DNA reads as TGTGCCAGTAGCCTGAGGGGGGCTGAAGCTTTCTTT. Its translation is CASSLRGAEAFF.

The chain uses TRBV7-3 and TRBJ2-2; 8 bases agree with TRBD1. CDR1 is SGHTA, CDR2 FQGTGA, per germline. The CDR3 runs to 15 residues. V lost 5 bases and J lost 5; bases outside the gene matches: 7. The CDR3 bases are TGTGCCAGCAGCGGGGACAGGCAGGGGACCGGGGAGCTGTTTTTT. This codes for CASSGDRQGTGELFF.

This chain connects TRBV30 to TRBJ2-2; 9 positions agree with TRBD2. With 4 bases clipped from V and 4 bases from J, the junction kept 4 bases outside the gene matches. Germline assignment: CDR1 GTSNPN and CDR2 SVGIG (reference sequence). This CDR3 contains 14 residues. The CDR3 reads CAWKRGRVTGELFF. CDR3 DNA: TGTGCCTGGAAACGCGGGAGGGTCACCGGGGAGCTGTTTTTT.